This is a list of T cell receptor beta chains from one sample in a study of T cell responses to AZD1222 COVID-19 vaccine. The data were produced by immunoSEQ multiplex PCR, yet TCRdb's version contains in-frame clones alone and is incomplete. The sample shows some 130,000 clones, about 94% of them seen only once. The sample consisted of peripheral blood, taken on day 0 of AZD1222 vaccination. The receptors were gathered from an adult in good health. The CDR3 runs from the conserved cysteine through the conserved F or W. A D gene is named only where the DNA matches it firmly. Clone size appears in some rows only: once, few, many, or a class for an expanded clone.

J gene | clone size | V gene | D gene | CDR3 DNA | CDR3 protein
TRBJ2-1 | . | TRBV20-1 | TRBD2 | TGCAGTGCTAGTGGGGTAGAGAGCGGGGGGTTCTACAATGAGCAGTTCTTC | CSASGVESGGFYNEQFF
TRBJ1-2 | . | TRBV11-3 | . | TGTGCCATCCTATACTTTGATGACTATGGCTACACCTTC | CAILYFDDYGYTF
TRBJ1-4 | . | TRBV10-2 | . | TGCGCCAGCAGTCCGGCGGACGAAAAACTGTTTTTT | CASSPADEKLFF
TRBJ2-7 | . | TRBV30 | TRBD2 | TGTGCCTGGAAACGCGGGAGCTCCTACGAGCAGTACTTC | CAWKRGSSYEQYF
TRBJ2-1 | few | TRBV7-6 | TRBD2 | TGTGCCAGCAGCCGCTGGACTAGCGGGGGGGCTGATCTTGAGCAGTTCTTC | CASSRWTSGGADLEQFF
TRBJ2-3 | . | TRBV7-8 | TRBD2 | TGTGCCAGCAGCGACGGAACTAGCGGGATCACAGATACGCAGTATTTT | CASSDGTSGITDTQYF
TRBJ1-1 | . | TRBV7-2 | . | TGTGCCAGCAGCTTAATCAGGGGTTACGAAGCTTTCTTT | CASSLIRGYEAFF
TRBJ1-6 | . | TRBV3-1/TRBV3-2 | TRBD1 | TGTGCCAGCAGCCACAGGGACAGGATGTCACCCCTCCACTTT | CASSHRDRMSPLHF
TRBJ2-5 | . | TRBV7-2 | TRBD2 | TGTGCCAGCAGCTTACTGTGGCGGGGAGGGGAGACCCAGTACTTC | CASSLLWRGGETQYF
TRBJ1-1 | once | TRBV6-2/TRBV6-3 | . | TGTGCCAGCAGTTACCGATCAGGGAGCACTGAAGCTTTCTTT | CASSYRSGSTEAFF
TRBJ2-1 | . | TRBV3-1/TRBV3-2 | . | TGTGCCAGCAGCCCCGAACCCCAATTTGAGCAGTTCTTC | CASSPEPQFEQFF
TRBJ2-3 | . | TRBV3-1/TRBV3-2 | TRBD2 | TGTGCCAGCAGCCAAGGCGGGAGTGTCACAGATACGCAGTATTTT | CASSQGGSVTDTQYF
TRBJ2-7 | few | TRBV10-3 | TRBD2 | TGTGCCATCAGTGAGTTGGCTAGCGGGAGTGTCGAGCAGTACTTC | CAISELASGSVEQYF
TRBJ2-1 | . | TRBV3-1/TRBV3-2 | TRBD2 | TGTGCCAGCAGCCAGACTAGCGGGAGCTACAATGAGCAGTTCTTC | CASSQTSGSYNEQFF
TRBJ1-2 | . | TRBV28 | TRBD1 | TGTGCCAGCAGACCGATGGGACAGGGGATCCGCTATGGCTACACCTTC | CASRPMGQGIRYGYTF
TRBJ1-1 | . | TRBV2 | . | TGTGCCAGCAGTGGACGGCCGAACACTGAAGCTTTCTTT | CASSGRPNTEAFF
TRBJ2-7 | . | TRBV5-4 | TRBD2 | TGTGCCAGCAGCTCCGGGACTAGCGGGAGGGCCTCCTACGAGCAGTACTTC | CASSSGTSGRASYEQYF
TRBJ2-2 | . | TRBV6-5 | TRBD1 | TGTGCCAGCACCCGACAGGGGCCGCGGGGCGGGGAGCTGTTTTTT | CASTRQGPRGGELFF
TRBJ2-1 | once | TRBV10-1 | . | TGCGCCAGCAGTGAAACAGCTTCCTACAATGAGCAGTTCTTC | CASSETASYNEQFF
TRBJ1-1 | . | TRBV30 | . | TGTGCCTGGACCTCCGGGTGGTTTGCTGAAGCTTTCTTT | CAWTSGWFAEAFF
TRBJ2-7 | . | TRBV6-2/TRBV6-3 | TRBD2 | TGTGCCAGCAGTACCCGTCGGACTAGTACCTACGAGCAGTACTTC | CASSTRRTSTYEQYF
TRBJ1-1 | . | TRBV28 | . | TGTGCCAGCAGAGGGGGGTTTGGCACTGAAGCTTTCTTT | CASRGGFGTEAFF
TRBJ2-7 | . | TRBV5-1 | . | TGCGCCAGCAGCAAAGAATTCAGGGTCCCCGAGCAGTACTTC | CASSKEFRVPEQYF
TRBJ1-4 | . | TRBV18 | . | TGTGCCAGCTCCATTAACAATGAAAAACTGTTTTTT | CASSINNEKLFF
TRBJ2-1 | . | TRBV11-2 | TRBD2 | TGTGCCAGCAGCTTAGTTGCGGGGGGGTACAATGAGCAGTTCTTC | CASSLVAGGYNEQFF
TRBJ2-3 | . | TRBV7-9 | . | TGTGCCAGCAACCAAGAGGGAGCCGGATTCACAGATACGCAGTATTTT | CASNQEGAGFTDTQYF
TRBJ2-3 | . | TRBV12-5 | TRBD2 | TGTGCTAGTGGTTTGGAGAGCGGGAGGCCTAGCACAGATACGCAGTATTTT | CASGLESGRPSTDTQYF
TRBJ2-1 | . | TRBV30 | TRBD2 | TGTGCCTGGAGTACCTTGGGACTAGACAACAATGAGCAGTTCTTC | CAWSTLGLDNNEQFF
TRBJ2-3 | once | TRBV11-2 | . | TGTGCCAGCAGCGATAGCACAGATACGCAGTATTTT | CASSDSTDTQYF
TRBJ1-2 | . | TRBV19 | . | TGTGCCAGTAGTCCTCGGACATATTTGATCTACACCTTC | CASSPRTYLIYTF
TRBJ2-1 | once | TRBV7-3 | . | TGTGCCAGCAGCGGCCAGAGGGGCAAGAATGAGCAGTTCTTC | CASSGQRGKNEQFF
TRBJ1-3 | . | TRBV5-6 | . | TGTGCCAGCAGCGCAGAGAATTCAGACAGACTCTTCTCTGGAAACACCATATATTTT | CASSAENSDRLFSGNTIYF
TRBJ2-3 | . | TRBV10-1 | . | TGCGCCAGCAGCGATAACAGGGAACATAGCACAGATACGCAGTATTTT | CASSDNREHSTDTQYF
TRBJ2-5 | . | TRBV5-1 | . | TGCGCCAGCAGCTTGTACCGGGACTTCCAAGAGACCCAGTACTTC | CASSLYRDFQETQYF
TRBJ1-5 | once | TRBV19 | TRBD1 | TGTGCCAGTAGTTTCCCAGGGGGCGCATCCAATCAGCCCCAGCATTTT | CASSFPGGASNQPQHF
TRBJ2-1 | once | TRBV30 | TRBD2 | TGTGCCTTTCGATCGGGGACTAGAGACAATGAGCAGTTCTTC | CAFRSGTRDNEQFF
TRBJ2-1 | . | TRBV19 | . | TGTGCCAGTAGTATTTCAAGGGAGACCTACAATGAGCAGTTCTTC | CASSISRETYNEQFF
TRBJ2-5 | . | TRBV6-5 | . | TGTGCCAGCAGTCCCCTCGGCGAGACCCAGTACTTC | CASSPLGETQYF
TRBJ2-7 | . | TRBV7-9 | . | TGTGCCAGCAGCCACCCCTCGGGCGTTAGCTACGAGCAGTACTTC | CASSHPSGVSYEQYF
TRBJ2-1 | . | TRBV10-3 | TRBD2 | TGTGCCATCAGTGAGTCGACTAGCGGCCACAATGAGCAGTTCTTC | CAISESTSGHNEQFF
TRBJ2-1 | . | TRBV5-1 | TRBD2 | TGCGCCAGCAGCGGCGGACTAGCGGGAGGGCCTAGACAAGACAATGAGCAGTTCTTC | CASSGGLAGGPRQDNEQFF
TRBJ2-7 | . | TRBV18 | TRBD1 | TGTGCCAGCTCACCTAATGACAGGGGCGAGCAGTACTTC | CASSPNDRGEQYF
TRBJ2-2 | . | TRBV12-3/TRBV12-4 | . | TGTGCCAGCAAAGTAAGGAGCACCGGGGAGCTGTTTTTT | CASKVRSTGELFF
TRBJ1-1 | . | TRBV5-6 | . | TGTGCCAGCAGAAACAGGGCGAACACTGAAGCTTTCTTT | CASRNRANTEAFF
TRBJ1-3 | . | TRBV18 | . | TGTGCCAGCTCCCCCGGCCTGGACAGAAACACCATATATTTT | CASSPGLDRNTIYF
TRBJ2-7 | medium-sized | TRBV3-1/TRBV3-2 | . | TGTGCCAGCAGCCAAGGGCCCGAGCAGTACTTC | CASSQGPEQYF
TRBJ1-5 | . | TRBV19 | TRBD1 | TGTGCCAGTAGTTGGACAGGGGGCAATCAGCCCCAGCATTTT | CASSWTGGNQPQHF
TRBJ2-1 | . | TRBV11-2 | . | TGTGCCAGCAGGTACACTGCGGGTCAGGGTGAGCAGTTCTTC | CASRYTAGQGEQFF
TRBJ1-5 | . | TRBV6-5 | . | TGTGCCAGCAGTTACTCGACAGGAAGCAATCAGCCCCAGCATTTT | CASSYSTGSNQPQHF
TRBJ1-2 | . | TRBV18 | TRBD1 | TGTGCCAGCTCACCACCGGGGGGACAGGGACTTGGCTACACCTTC | CASSPPGGQGLGYTF
TRBJ1-1 | . | TRBV19 | . | TGTGCCAGTAGTAATAGGATACAAGCTTTCTTT | CASSNRIQAFF
TRBJ1-5 | . | TRBV6-5 | TRBD1 | TGTGCCAGCAGCAACCGGGACAGCGATCAGCCCCAGCATTTT | CASSNRDSDQPQHF
TRBJ2-7 | . | TRBV6-5 | . | TGTGCCAGCAGTTACGGTGCGACAGGAGGTGCTGATGTGCAGTACTTC | CASSYGATGGADVQYF